The present entry profiles one T cell receptor (beta chain) with its context. Its antigen is still unknown. No base quality information exists; no much larger clone differs at one position. TCRbeta CDR3 regions were amplified from genomic DNA using the immunoSEQ Assay, a bias-controlled multiplex PCR. Under the source paper's analysis protocol: The number of nucleated cells in each sample was estimated by amplification of reference gene primers within the assay. Sequence reads were collapsed and filtered to measure the absolute abundance of every unique TCRbeta CDR3 rearrangement. For each sample, productive Simpson clonality was calculated as the square root of Simpson's diversity index over productive rearrangements. Entries here come from immuneACCESS through TCRdb and include only in-frame sequences with V and J called. Some clones fail to appear in such tables; in the studies checked, an unresolved V gene covers under half of the shortfall, and the cause of the remainder is unknown. That table gives V, J and clone size, and the DNA gave D and trimming. In this sample the table shows some 210,000 clones, around 92% of which occur a single time. 1% to 1.5% of the sample rests with the top ten.

V loses 2 bases, J loses 12 bases, and the germline ends lie 17 bases apart. The CDR3 sequence holds 14 residues, the cysteine and phenylalanine included. This entry keeps only the CDR3 DNA: 42 bases, framed from base 1. CDR1 LGHNT and CDR2 FRNRAP are derived from the germline V gene. This sample was included in a study of blood T cell repertoires in COVID-19 (dated by TCRdb to about 2020). The study in broad terms: Collaborator samples came from the United States, Italy and Spain and covered acute and convalescent phases of COVID-19. The prospective study material was composed of cDNA or gDNA derived from T cells, B-cell-depleted T cells, or PBMCs. HLA class I and class II types, where available, came from metadata supplied by the sample provider rather than from assay-based typing. Subjects who had been exposed to COVID-19, were actively infected with it, or had recovered from it provided the deeply sampled blood TCRbeta repertoires that made up the dataset. Samples were obtained from the ongoing ImmuneRACE study (first 160 participants) and from over 1,000 subjects provided by 6 global collaborators. Nearly every sample came with metadata listing a de-identified subject ID, COVID-19 status, age in years and sex. The repertoires were released in a freely available public database meant as a resource for research on the immune response to SARS-CoV-2. Overall study results and their limits: The amount of clinical and demographic metadata varied by source and participant and was provided uncurated.

Collaborating institutions collected whole blood in K2EDTA tubes following their own protocols. Collaborator samples were shipped for TCRbeta analysis as frozen whole blood, isolated PBMCs, or DNA extracted from either sample type. The V and J genes are TRBV12-5 and TRBJ2-1, with TRBD1 perhaps the D gene, on 7 matching bases. This clonotype was sampled from a man aged 30 to 45 with acute or convalescent COVID-19. The sample consisted of peripheral blood. At the DNA level, the sequence is TGTGCTAGTGGTTTGAACGCACGACAGGGAGGGCAGTTCTTC. Translated, it gives CASGLNARQGGQFF.